A single sample is the source of the 14 T cell receptor beta chains below, sequenced in a study of blood T cell repertoires in COVID-19. Here immunoSEQ multiplex PCR was the method, and the copy in TCRdb shows in-frame clones only, minus some. The sample holds some 83,000 clones, approximately 87% seen once. The sample was peripheral blood. The source is an elderly man in a cohort sampled during active COVID-19.

There are a few counts of this clone. The chain recombines TRBV10-3 with TRBJ2-2; tentative D call: TRBD1 (5 bases). Trimming shortened V by 10 bases and J by 1 base, and 16 bases separated the two germline ends. CDR1 and CDR2 from the germline V gene are ENHRY and SYGVKD. The CDR3 is made up of 15 amino acids. The CDR3 loop is CATTPGQGNTGELFF. As DNA, the CDR3 is TGTGCCACCACCCCCGGGCAGGGGAACACCGGGGAGCTGTTTTTT.

This clone was detected only once. The rearrangement links TRBV5-1 to TRBJ2-6; possibly TRBD1 for D (6 bases). Trimming stripped 4 bases from V and 4 bases from J, with 12 bases between. Per germline, CDR1 SGHRS and CDR2 YFSETQ. CDR3 length: 15 residues. The CDR3 spells CASSPGVTGANVLTF. In nucleotides, the CDR3 is TGCGCCAGCAGCCCAGGGGTCACAGGGGCCAACGTCCTGACTTTC.

The rearrangement uses TRBV21-1 and TRBJ2-7; TRBD1 is the table's D call, not checked against the DNA. TRBV21-1 is marked as a pseudogene. The CDR3 contains 18 residues. The CDR3 loop reads CASSKGTRGPHSSYEQYV. DNA for the CDR3: TGTGCCAGCAGCAAAGGTACCAGGGGACCCCACAGCTCCTACGAGCAGTACGTC.

This clone was observed a few times. The chain is built from TRBV5-1 and TRBJ1-3; 7 nucleotides match TRBD1. CDR1 and CDR2 from the germline V gene are SGHRS and YFSETQ. V trimming: 3 bases; J trimming: 0 bases; junction bases outside the gene matches: 3. The length of the CDR3 is 15 residues. The CDR3 DNA is TGCGCCAGCAGCTGGGACAGCGCCTCTGGAAACACCATATATTTT. Protein product: CASSWDSASGNTIYF.

The chain recombines TRBV15 with TRBJ2-7, with TRBD1 matching 7 bases. CDR1 is LNHNV, CDR2 YYDKDF, per germline (reference sequence). The CDR3 loop spans 16 amino acids. The ends lost 4 bases at V and 2 bases at J; junction bases unmatched: 11. The CDR3 DNA reads as TGTGCCACCAGCACCAGGGGGTGGCCGGCCCCCTACGAGCAGTACTTC. Protein sequence: CATSTRGWPAPYEQYF.

V and J are TRBV9 and TRBJ2-1, with 8 bases aligning to TRBD2. This CDR3 spans 14 amino acids. Germline CDR1 SGDLS, CDR2 YYNGEE. Trimming at V came to 0 bases and at J to 6 bases, leaving 2 bases not matched to a gene. CDR3 nucleotides: TGTGCCAGCAGCGTAGTCGGGGGGGCCAATGAGCAGTTCTTC. Protein: CASSVVGGANEQFF. Combining the CDR3 with reference TRBV9 and TRBJ2-1 gives the whole variable domain DSGVTQTPKHLITATGQRVTLRCSPRSGDLSVYWYQQSLDQGLQFLIQYYNGEERAKGNILERFSAQQFPDLHSELNLSSLELGDSALYFCASSVVGGANEQFFGPGTRLTVL.

The rearrangement links TRBV29-1 to TRBJ2-3; perhaps TRBD1 as D (5 bases). Germline V gene data show CDR1 as SQVTM and CDR2 as ANQGSEA. Trimming cost V 4 bases and J 5 bases, with 16 bases left between them. The CDR3 consists of 14 residues. The chain's CDR3 is CSVGTGLLQDTQYF. Here the CDR3 DNA reads TGCAGCGTTGGAACAGGCCTGCTTCAAGATACGCAGTATTTT.

J is TRBJ1-3 and V is TRBV18; no reliable D call. The CDR3 has 15 residues. V lost 2 bases, J lost 2 bases, and 10 bases lay in between. Per the germline V gene, CDR1 is KGHSH and CDR2 is LQKENI. CDR3 loop: CASSPSAGAGNTIYF. The CDR3 DNA reads TGTGCCAGCTCACCAAGCGCCGGGGCTGGAAACACCATATATTTT.

This clone was seen just once. V and J are TRBV6-2 or TRBV6-3 and TRBJ2-3; no clear D gene. Germline V gene data show CDR1 as MNHEY and CDR2 as SVGEGT. The CDR3 runs 20 residues. Deletions cut 0 bases from V and 0 bases from J, with 22 bases between. CDR3 nucleotides: TGTGCCAGCAGTTACTCGATAGGAAGCGCCTTTCCCTTTAGCACAGATACGCAGTATTTT. It yields the protein CASSYSIGSAFPFSTDTQYF.

This chain uses TRBV7-2 with TRBJ1-6; 8 positions agree with TRBD1. This CDR3 comprises 15 residues. Germline CDR1 SGHTA, CDR2 FQGNSA. V was clipped by 0 bases and J by 9 bases; unmatched bases: 4. CDR3 region: CASSLASQGASPLHF. CDR3 bases: TGTGCCAGCAGCTTAGCGTCCCAGGGGGCTTCACCCCTCCACTTT. Based on the CDR3 plus reference TRBV7-2 and TRBJ1-6, the full variable domain is GAGVSQSPSNKVTEKGKDVELRCDPISGHTALYWYRQSLGQGLEFLIYFQGNSAPDKSGLPSDRFSAERTGGSVSTLTIQRTQQEDSAVYLCASSLASQGASPLHFGNGTRLTVT.

The chain joins TRBV6-1 to TRBJ1-2; no clear D gene. The CDR3 covers 13 residues. From germline, CDR1 is MNHNS and CDR2 SASEGT. Deletions cut 2 bases from V and 4 bases from J, with 8 bases between. CDR3: CASSESPGYGYTF. CDR3 DNA: TGTGCCAGCAGTGAAAGCCCAGGCTATGGCTACACCTTC.

The chain combines TRBV24-1 with TRBJ2-3; the match to TRBD2 covers 13 bases. V dropped 4 bases and J dropped 2; count of bases not matched to a gene: 8. CDR3 length: 18 amino acids. CDR1 is KGHDR, CDR2 SFDVKD, per germline. CDR3 sequence (DNA): TGTGCCACCAGTGAGCCCCCGGGACTAGCGGGGATCACAGATACGCAGTATTTT. Amino acid sequence: CATSEPPGLAGITDTQYF.

The chain employs TRBV11-3 and TRBJ2-3; D is unclear. With 2 bases removed from V and 1 base from J, the gap between germline ends came to 4 bases. The CDR3 consists of 13 residues. The germline CDR1 and CDR2 sequences are SGHNT and YENEEA. CDR3: CASSLRGTDTQYF. In DNA form, the CDR3 reads TGTGCCAGCAGCTTACGGGGCACAGATACGCAGTATTTT.

J is TRBJ1-3 and V is TRBV7-8; TRBD1 might be the D (5 bases). The CDR3 runs to 14 residues. V shed 1 base and J shed 7 bases, with 11 bases lying between them. Germline CDR1 reads SGHVS; CDR2 reads FQNEAQ. The CDR3 DNA reads TGTGCCAGCAGCTTAGATGTGGGGCCTAACACCATATATTTT. It yields the protein CASSLDVGPNTIYF.